The clone carrying this T cell receptor (beta chain) occurred once. This entry belongs to a study of CD8 T cells in Susac syndrome. Study in general: Patients with Susac syndrome, at blood draw, were therapy-naive, on corticosteroids, or on intravenous immunoglobulin alone.

In blood CD8+ and CD4+ T cells, TCR beta underwent sequencing. RNA amounts of roughly 0.45 to 1 ug underwent reverse transcription with random hexamers. TCRdb re-called the immunoSEQ multiplex PCR reads through MiXCR, storing one row per CDR3 protein. In the table there are tens of thousands of distinct CDR3 sequences, 90% to 97% of which are singletons. The ends lost 1 base at V and 5 bases at J; junction bases unmatched: 5. CDR3 length: 15 amino acids. CDR1 and CDR2 from the germline V gene are GTSNPN and SVGIG (reference sequence). The source material was CD8+ T cells from PBMCs. This receptor was obtained from a human donor with Susac syndrome. The chain couples TRBV30 to TRBJ1-5; 10 nucleotides align to TRBD1. The CDR3 reads CAWSAIGTGDQPQHF. The CDR3 DNA is TGTGCCTGGAGTGCCATAGGGACAGGGGATCAGCCCCAGCATTTT. Full variable domain (missing parts from reference TRBV30 and TRBJ1-5): SQTIHQWPATLVQPVGSPLSLECTVEGTSNPNLYWYRQAAGRGLQLLFYSVGIGQISSEVPQNLSASRPQDRQFILSSKKLLLSDSGFYLCAWSAIGTGDQPQHFGDGTRLSIL.